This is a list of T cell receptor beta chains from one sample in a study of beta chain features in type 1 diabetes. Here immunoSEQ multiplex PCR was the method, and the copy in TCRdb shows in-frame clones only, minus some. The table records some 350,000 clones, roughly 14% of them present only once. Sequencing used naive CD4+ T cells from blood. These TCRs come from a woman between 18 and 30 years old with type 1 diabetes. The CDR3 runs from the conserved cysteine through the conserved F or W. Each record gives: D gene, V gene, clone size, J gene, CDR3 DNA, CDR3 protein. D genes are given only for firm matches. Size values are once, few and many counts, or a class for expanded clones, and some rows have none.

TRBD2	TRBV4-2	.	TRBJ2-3	TGTGCCAGCAGCCAACCCCTGGGCTTAGCGGGGGACACAGATACGCAGTATTTT	CASSQPLGLAGDTDTQYF
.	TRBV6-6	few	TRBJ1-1	TGTGCCAGCAGTCTCTCTGGGGCCAGCACTGAAGCTTTCTTT	CASSLSGASTEAFF
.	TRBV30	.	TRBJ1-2	TGTGCCTGGCGGAGGCTCGCGTCCTATGGCTACACCTTC	CAWRRLASYGYTF
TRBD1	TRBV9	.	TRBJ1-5	TGTGCCAGCAGCGTAGGAGGGACAGGCTATCAGCCCCAGCATTTT	CASSVGGTGYQPQHF
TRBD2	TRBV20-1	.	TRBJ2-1	TGCAGTGCGGGCGGGAGCGGGGAGCAGTTCTTC	CSAGGSGEQFF
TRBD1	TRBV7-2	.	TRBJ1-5	TGTGCCAGCAGCTTAGTTGCCACAGGGGGAAATCAGCCCCAGCATTTT	CASSLVATGGNQPQHF
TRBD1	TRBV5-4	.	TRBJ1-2	TGTGCCAGCAGCTCGACAGGGATCGGAGGCTACACCTTC	CASSSTGIGGYTF
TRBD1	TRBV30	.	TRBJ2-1	TGTGCCTGGAGGATTTGGACAGGGAGCTCCTCCAATGAGCAGTTCTTC	CAWRIWTGSSSNEQFF
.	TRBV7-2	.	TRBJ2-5	TGTGCCAGCAGCCCCCCATCGACACCGCGTACCCAGTACTTC	CASSPPSTPRTQYF
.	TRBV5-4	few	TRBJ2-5	TGTGCCAGCAGCTTGACAGCTCAAGAGACCCAGTACTTC	CASSLTAQETQYF
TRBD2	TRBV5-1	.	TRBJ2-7	TGCGCCAGCAGCATAACCGGGACTAGCGCACCCTACGAGCAGTACTTC	CASSITGTSAPYEQYF
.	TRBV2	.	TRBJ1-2	TGTGCCAGCAGTGATAATGGGGGCTCCTATGGCTACACCTTC	CASSDNGGSYGYTF
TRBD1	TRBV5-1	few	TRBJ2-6	TGCGCCAGCAGCTCCGGACAGGGGGCATCGGGGGCCAACGTCCTGACTTTC	CASSSGQGASGANVLTF
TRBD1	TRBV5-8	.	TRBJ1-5	TGTGCCAGCAGCTTGGGGACAGGGGCAAATCAGCCCCAGCATTTT	CASSLGTGANQPQHF
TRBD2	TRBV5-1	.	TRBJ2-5	TGCGCCAGCAGCTCGACTAGCGGGAGGGCCCGGGAGACCCAGTACTTC	CASSSTSGRARETQYF
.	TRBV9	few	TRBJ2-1	TGTGCCAGCAGCGTAGCTGACAGGCTGAATGAGCAGTTCTTC	CASSVADRLNEQFF
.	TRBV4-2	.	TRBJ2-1	TGTGCCAGCAGCCAAGATGAGACGGGGGTCTCCTACAATGAGCAGTTCTTC	CASSQDETGVSYNEQFF
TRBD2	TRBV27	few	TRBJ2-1	TGTGCCAGCAGTTTATCGATGAAGGGACTAGCGGGATATGAGCAGTTCTTC	CASSLSMKGLAGYEQFF
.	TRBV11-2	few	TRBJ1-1	TGTGCCAGCAGCTTAGGGGCAGGCAACACTGAAGCTTTCTTT	CASSLGAGNTEAFF
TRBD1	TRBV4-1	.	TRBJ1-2	TGCGCCAGCAGCCAAACACCCGGACAGGGGAAAGGGGGGGCCTATGGCTACACCTTC	CASSQTPGQGKGGAYGYTF
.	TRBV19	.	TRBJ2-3	TGTGCCACCCAACAGGCGGCCACAGATACGCAGTATTTT	CATQQAATDTQYF
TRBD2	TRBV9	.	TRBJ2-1	TGTGCCAGCAGCGTGGGACTAGCGGGAGGGAATGAGCAGTTCTTC	CASSVGLAGGNEQFF
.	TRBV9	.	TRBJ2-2	TGTGCCAGCACCCCGGGCGGGATAAACACCGGGGAGCTGTTTTTT	CASTPGGINTGELFF
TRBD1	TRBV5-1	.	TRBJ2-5	TGCGCCAGCAGCTTGTACAGGGGAGAGACCCAGTACTTC	CASSLYRGETQYF
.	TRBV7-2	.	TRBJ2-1	TGTGCCAGCAGCTTAATCCGAGCGGCCTACAATGAGCAGTTCTTC	CASSLIRAAYNEQFF
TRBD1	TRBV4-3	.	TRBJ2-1	TGCGCCAGCAGCCAACCCACGGGACAGGGCTTCCATGAGCAGTTCTTC	CASSQPTGQGFHEQFF
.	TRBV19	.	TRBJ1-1	TGTGCCAGTAGGCGCCACGTGCCACAGGGAAACACTGAAGCTTTCTTT	CASRRHVPQGNTEAFF
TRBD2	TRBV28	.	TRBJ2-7	TGTGCCAGCATTCCGGCCGCCAGCGGGAGGGCCTGGGAGCAGTACTTC	CASIPAASGRAWEQYF
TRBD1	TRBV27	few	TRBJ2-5	TGTGCCAGCAGTTCAGAGGGGGCAGGGGAAGAGACCCAGTACTTC	CASSSEGAGEETQYF
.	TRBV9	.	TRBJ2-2	TGTGCCAGCAGCGTTATAACGAACACCGGGGAGCTGTTTTTT	CASSVITNTGELFF
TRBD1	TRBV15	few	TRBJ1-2	TGTGCCACCAGCAGAGATGGGGAGACAGGGAGTTTTCGATATGGCTACACCTTC	CATSRDGETGSFRYGYTF
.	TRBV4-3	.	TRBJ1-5	TGCGCCAGCAGCCAAGATTTGTATAGCAATCAGCCCCAGCATTTT	CASSQDLYSNQPQHF
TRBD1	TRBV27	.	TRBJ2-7	TGTGCCAGCAGTTGGCACGGGACAGGGAGCGAGCAGTACTTC	CASSWHGTGSEQYF
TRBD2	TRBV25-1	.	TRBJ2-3	TGTGCCAGCAGTCCACGACTAGCGGGGGAAGATACGCAGTATTTT	CASSPRLAGEDTQYF
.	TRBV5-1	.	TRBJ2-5	TGCGCCAGCAGCTTGGTAGCAGGGGCGGGAGAGACCCAGTACTTC	CASSLVAGAGETQYF
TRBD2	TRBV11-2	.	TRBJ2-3	TGTGCCAGCAGCCTCCACGGGACTACCAACACAGATACGCAGTATTTT	CASSLHGTTNTDTQYF
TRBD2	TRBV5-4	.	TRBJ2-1	TGTGCCAGCAGCTTGGCCGGGAGGGTTGGCAATGAGCAGTTCTTC	CASSLAGRVGNEQFF
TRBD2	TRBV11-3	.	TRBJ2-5	TGTGCCAGCAGCCTCGGACTAGCGGGGCAAGAGACCCAGTACTTC	CASSLGLAGQETQYF
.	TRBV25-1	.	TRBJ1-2	TGTGCCAGCAGTGATTATGAGGGCTATGGCTACACCTTC	CASSDYEGYGYTF
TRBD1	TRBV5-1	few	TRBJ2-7	TGCGCCAGCAGCTTACAGGGGTTAGAAGAGCAGTACTTC	CASSLQGLEEQYF
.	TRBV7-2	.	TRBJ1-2	TGTGCCAGCAGCTGGGTTACGGGGGATGGCTACACCTTC	CASSWVTGDGYTF
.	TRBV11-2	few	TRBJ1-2	TGTGCCAGCAGCTTAGTGCAGGAAAACTATGGCTACACCTTC	CASSLVQENYGYTF
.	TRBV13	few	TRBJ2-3	TGTGCCAGCAGGGGCGGGACGAGCACAGATACGCAGTATTTT	CASRGGTSTDTQYF
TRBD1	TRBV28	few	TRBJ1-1	TGTGCCAGCAGTGAGGGACAGATAGGGGCTTTCTTT	CASSEGQIGAFF
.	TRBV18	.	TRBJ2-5	TGTGCCAGCTCACCGCTCACTCAAGAGACCCAGTACTTC	CASSPLTQETQYF
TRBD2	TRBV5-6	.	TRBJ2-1	TGTGCCAGCAGCTTGGGGGTGGCGGGGGTATACAATGAGCAGTTCTTC	CASSLGVAGVYNEQFF
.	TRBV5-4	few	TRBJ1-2	TGTGCCAGCAGCTTTTTGGCCGAAAGTCTCTATGGCTACACCTTC	CASSFLAESLYGYTF
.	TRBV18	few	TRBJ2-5	TGTGCCAGCTCACCATCAGCGAGAAGATTTCAAGAGACCCAGTACTTC	CASSPSARRFQETQYF
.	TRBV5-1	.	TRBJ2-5	TGCGCCAGCAGCTTGCTGGAGACCCAGTACTTC	CASSLLETQYF
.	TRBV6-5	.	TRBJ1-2	TGTGCCAGCAGTTACTCCGGGGGTGGCTACACCTTC	CASSYSGGGYTF
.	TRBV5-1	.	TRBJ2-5	TGCGCCAGCAGCAGGAGCCAAGAGACCCAGTACTTC	CASSRSQETQYF
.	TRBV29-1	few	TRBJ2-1	TGCAGCGTTGAAACCCCCCGGGAGAGGTCCTACAATGAGCAGTTCTTC	CSVETPRERSYNEQFF
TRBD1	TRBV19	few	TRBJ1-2	TGTGCCAGTAGTACCCGGACAGGGAAGCAATATGGCTACACCTTC	CASSTRTGKQYGYTF
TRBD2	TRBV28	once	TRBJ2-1	TGTGCCAGCAGTTCCCCCAGTGCGGGAGGGAACAATGAGCAGTTCTTC	CASSSPSAGGNNEQFF
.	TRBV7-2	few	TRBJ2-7	TGTGCCAGCAGCTTCAGCGGGTATTCCTACGAGCAGTACTTC	CASSFSGYSYEQYF
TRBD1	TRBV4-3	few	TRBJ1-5	TGCGCCAGCAGCCAAGAGGACAGGGCCAATCAGCCCCAGCATTTT	CASSQEDRANQPQHF
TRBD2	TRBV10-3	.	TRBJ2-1	TGTGCCATCAGGTCAGCGGGAGGGAATGAGCAGTTCTTC	CAIRSAGGNEQFF
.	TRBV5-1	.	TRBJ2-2	TGCGCCAGCAGCCCGGCAACCCTAGACACCGGGGAGCTGTTTTTT	CASSPATLDTGELFF
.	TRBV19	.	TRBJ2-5	TGTGCCAGCAAAATGAGAAACCAGGGCGGAACCCAGTACTTC	CASKMRNQGGTQYF